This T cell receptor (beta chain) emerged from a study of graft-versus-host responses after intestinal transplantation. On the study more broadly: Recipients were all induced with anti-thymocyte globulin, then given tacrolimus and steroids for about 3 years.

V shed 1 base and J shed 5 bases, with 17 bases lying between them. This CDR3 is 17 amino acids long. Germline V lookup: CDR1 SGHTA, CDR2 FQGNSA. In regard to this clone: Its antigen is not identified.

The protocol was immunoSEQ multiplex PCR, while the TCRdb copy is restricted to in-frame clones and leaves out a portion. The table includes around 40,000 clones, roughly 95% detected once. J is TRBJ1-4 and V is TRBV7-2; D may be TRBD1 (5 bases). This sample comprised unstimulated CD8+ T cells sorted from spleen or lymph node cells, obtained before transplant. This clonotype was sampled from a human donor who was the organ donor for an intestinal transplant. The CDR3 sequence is CASSLVPGAGPNEKLFF. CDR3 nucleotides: TGTGCCAGCAGCTTAGTCCCCGGAGCGGGGCCCAATGAAAAACTGTTTTTT.